This TCR beta chain was identified in a study of T-cell reconstitution after alpha-beta-depleted transplantation in children (dated by TCRdb to about 2016). For context, the study as a whole: Using TCR repertoire profiling, the study followed T-cell immune reconstitution in a quantitative way in children after TCRalphabeta/CD19-depleted allogeneic hematopoietic cell transplantation. Study-level results and caveats: The high TCRbeta diversity at day 60 in some patients was ascribed to recipient T cells and intrathymic progenitors that had survived conditioning. Over subsequent months, a decline in hyperexpanded clone frequencies was noted, and after one year, T-cell counts and TCRbeta diversity were mostly ascribed to newly produced T cells. The apparently early alphabetaT-cell count recovery about two months after transplant was reportedly dependent on only several hundred rapidly expanded clones derived from non-depleted graft cells.

Per the publication, the treatment or condition label means: allogeneic hematopoietic cell transplantation with graft depleted of TCRalphabeta T cells and CD19 B cells. The transplant recipients were children given TCRalphabeta/CD19-depleted allogeneic hematopoietic cell grafts. This clonotype was detected many times. Its antigen remains unidentified. Per-base quality was not reported, and no clone a single base away is much larger than it. The CDR3 runs 15 amino acids, cysteine and phenylalanine included. The retained sequence is limited to the CDR3, 45 bases, with the frame set at the first base. V sheds 0 bases and J sheds 3 bases, leaving 9 bases between their ends. CDR1 and CDR2, looked up from the germline V gene (reference sequence), are SGHKS and YYEKEE. The library was built by means of PCR. Instrument used: Illumina HiSeq 2500. TCR libraries were prepared with molecular barcoding, using unique molecular identifiers to normalize TCRbeta repertoire quantification. TCRdb cleaned the public reads at Q25 with fastp, built clones with MiXCR and kept in-frame beta chains. Rows are combined by CDR3 protein, so each entry shows the most common genes and DNA. The sample profile shows around 300,000 distinct CDR3 sequences; 10% of them were found once. The top ten clones comprise roughly 7% of the sample.

This TCR derives from a boy under two years old with acute myeloid leukemia, due to receive a stem cell transplant. This sequence uses TRBV5-5 and TRBJ1-4; the best D guess is TRBD1, with 5 bases matching. Here the sequenced sample was PBMCs, taken before TCRalphabeta/CD19-depleted stem cell transplant. The CDR3 amino acid sequence is: CASSLVGAANEKLFF. The nucleotide sequence reads as follows: TGTGCCAGCAGCTTGGTTGGGGCAGCTAATGAAAAACTGTTTTTT.